This T cell receptor beta chain came from a study of blood T cell repertoires in COVID-19. Study-wide context: T cells, B-cell-depleted T cells, or PBMCs provided the cDNA or gDNA that served as material.

Germline CDR1 SEHNR, CDR2 FQNEAQ (reference sequence). V was clipped by 4 bases and J by 1 base; unmatched bases: 13. The CDR3 runs to 18 residues. In the original workflow: The authors estimated nucleated cell counts from reference gene primer amplification. Only in-frame clones appear in the TCRdb table, and some are missing; sequencing was by immunoSEQ multiplex PCR. From that table come the V and J calls and clone size; the DNA was used to work out D and trimming. The sample includes over 300,000 clones, roughly 90% seen only once; the top ten take approximately 1%. The genes are TRBV7-9 and TRBJ1-3; TRBD1 aligns across 7 bases. The source material was PBMCs or T cells enriched from blood (not recorded which). The clonotype originates from a woman younger than 45 with acute COVID-19. The CDR3 bases are TGTGCCAGCAGCTCAAGCCAAGACAGGGATTGGTCTGGAAACACCATATATTTT. This codes for CASSSSQDRDWSGNTIYF.